This T cell receptor (beta chain) was sequenced during a study of vaccination and CD4 T cells after COVID-19. This clonotype has only one observation. Antigen: not known. The Oncomine TCR Beta short-read assay was what sequenced the DNA obtained from cultured CD4+ T cells. TCRdb passed the PCR reads through MiXCR, listing each CDR3 protein once. Here the sample spans 2,500 to 3,500 distinct CDR3 sequences, around 76% being singletons. Treatment given: approximately 9-day PBMC culture with coronavirus spike peptide pools or control peptides (ViraFEST assay). Using peptide pools, antigen-specific T cells were expanded in ViraFEST before TCRs were sequenced. Fresh IL-2 medium was used to replace half of the medium on days 3 and 7. This sequence originates from a human donor who had recovered from COVID-19. The sequencing sample was made of CD4+ T cells from blood, cultured in vitro.

For the CDR3, the DNA is TGTGCCAGCAGTAACTATGGCTACACCTTC. Translating it yields CASSNYGYTF. The V call is TRBV6-5, the J call TRBJ1-2; D call uncertain. The CDR3 contains 10 residues. V shed 5 bases and J shed 2 bases, with 0 bases lying between them. The germline gives CDR1 MNHEY, CDR2 SVGAGI.